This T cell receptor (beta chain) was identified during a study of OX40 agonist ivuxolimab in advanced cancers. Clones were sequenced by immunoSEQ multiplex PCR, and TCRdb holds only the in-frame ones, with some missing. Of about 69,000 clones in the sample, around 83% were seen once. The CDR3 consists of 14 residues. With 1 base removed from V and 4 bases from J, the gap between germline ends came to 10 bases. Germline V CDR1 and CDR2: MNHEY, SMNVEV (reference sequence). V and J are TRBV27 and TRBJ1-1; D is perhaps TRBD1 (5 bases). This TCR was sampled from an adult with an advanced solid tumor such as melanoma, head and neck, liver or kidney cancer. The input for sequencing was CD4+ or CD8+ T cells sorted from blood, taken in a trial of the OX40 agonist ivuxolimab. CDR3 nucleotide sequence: TGTGCCAGCAGTTTATTCCTGGGGGGCACTGAAGCTTTCTTT. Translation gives CASSLFLGGTEAFF.